One and the same sample provided the 12 T cell receptor beta chains below, sequenced in a study of T cell responses to AZD1222 COVID-19 vaccine. Profiled with immunoSEQ multiplex PCR; TCRdb holds only in-frame clones, not every one. The sample consists of more than 85,000 clones, approximately 91% of them appearing once. Sequenced here: peripheral blood, sampled on day 0 of MenACWY control vaccination. The source of these receptors is an adult in good health.

This chain joins TRBV18 and TRBJ2-1, with D perhaps TRBD1 or TRBD2 (5 bases each). Germline V lookup: CDR1 KGHSH, CDR2 LQKENI. The V gene lost 5 bases and the J gene lost 3 bases, with 8 bases spanning the gap. The CDR3 runs to 13 residues. CDR3 sequence reads: CASSRDDYNEQFF. The CDR3 DNA is TGTGCCAGCTCAAGGGACGACTACAATGAGCAGTTCTTC.

This clone was seen only once. The chain couples TRBV3-1 (or the pseudogene TRBV3-2) to TRBJ1-1; D remains unclear. V was shortened by 0 bases and J by 6 bases, with 8 bases between the two germline ends. CDR1 LGHDT and CDR2 YNNKEL come from the germline V gene (reference sequence). The CDR3 runs to 13 residues. CDR3 DNA: TGTGCCAGCAGCCAAGAGACATTGGCTGAAGCTTTCTTT. Translating it yields CASSQETLAEAFF.

The chain links TRBV3-1 (or the pseudogene TRBV3-2) to TRBJ2-2; D gene uncertain. Germline CDR1 and CDR2: LGHDT and YNNKEL (reference sequence). Trimming shortened V by 0 bases and J by 8 bases, and 16 bases separated the two germline ends. The CDR3 is 16 amino acids. CDR3 DNA: TGTGCCAGCAGCCAAGAGGGTCTCGTAACACCGGGGGAGCTGTTTTTT. Translating gives CASSQEGLVTPGELFF.

This rearrangement joins TRBV18 to TRBJ1-1; D call uncertain. Trimming cost V 2 bases and J 4 bases, with 8 bases left between them. This CDR3 has 13 amino acids. CDR1 is KGHSH and CDR2 is LQKENI in the germline V gene. The CDR3 is CASSPIQITEAFF. DNA for the CDR3: TGTGCCAGCTCACCAATCCAGATCACTGAAGCTTTCTTT.

This chain joins TRBV7-2 and TRBJ2-1; 9 nucleotides match TRBD2. V gave up 5 bases and J gave up 6 bases; unmatched junction bases: 8. Germline CDR1 is SGHTA and CDR2 is FQGNSA. There are 15 residues in the CDR3. The DNA for the CDR3 is TGTGCCAGCAGCCCGGGACTAGCTTGGGGCAATGAGCAGTTCTTC. It is translated as CASSPGLAWGNEQFF.

The CDR3 is CSARLAGRYEQYF. CDR3 nucleotide sequence: TGCAGCGCCCGATTGGCAGGGAGGTACGAGCAGTACTTC. This chain joins TRBV29-1 and TRBJ2-7; perhaps TRBD2 as D (6 bases). This CDR3 region has 13 residues. V was clipped by 7 bases and J by 4 bases, with 17 bases between them. The germline V gene has CDR1 SQVTM and CDR2 ANQGSEA.

The chain is built from TRBV16 and TRBJ1-6, with D maybe TRBD1 (6 bases). CDR3 size: 13 residues. CDR1 and CDR2 (germline): KGHSY, FQNENV. V was pared by 5 bases and J by 7 bases, with 9 bases between. CDR3 bases: TGTGCCAGCAGCGGAACAGGGAATTCACCCCTCCACTTT. This sequence encodes CASSGTGNSPLHF.

V usage is TRBV6-4 and J usage is TRBJ1-5, with 8 bases that match TRBD1. Trimming took 6 bases from V and 7 from J; bases not matched to a gene: 8. This CDR3 has 14 amino acids. Germline assignment: CDR1 MRHNA and CDR2 SNTAGT. CDR3 in DNA: TGTGCCAGCAGCCCGACAGGGGTGGAGCAGCCCCAGCATTTT. This encodes CASSPTGVEQPQHF.

The J gene is TRBJ2-7, the V gene TRBV4-2; 7 bases are a match to TRBD1. The V segment lost 4 bases and the J segment 0 bases; nucleotides outside the gene matches: 6. CDR1 and CDR2 from the germline V gene are LGHNA and YNFKEQ. The CDR3 is made up of 15 amino acids. This chain's CDR3 is CASSPRTGSSYEQYF. Here the CDR3 DNA reads TGTGCCAGCAGCCCTCGGACAGGCAGCTCCTACGAGCAGTACTTC.

The chain has TRBV6-6 and TRBJ2-5; D not certain. The ends were cut back, 0 bases at V and 3 bases at J, with 5 bases in the middle. From germline, CDR1 is MNHNY and CDR2 SVGAGI (reference sequence). The CDR3 is made up of 13 amino acids. CDR3 sequence (DNA): TGTGCCAGCAGTTACTCGGTAGAAGAGACCCAGTACTTC. Translating it yields CASSYSVEETQYF.

The chain recombines TRBV5-1 with TRBJ1-6; a possible D gene is TRBD1 (5 bases). The germline gives CDR1 SGHRS, CDR2 YFSETQ. The CDR3 extends over 15 amino acids. The V gene lost 5 bases and the J gene lost 10 bases, with 19 bases spanning the gap. CDR3 protein: CASSSGTPGGSPLHF. As DNA, the CDR3 is TGCGCCAGCAGTTCCGGGACGCCCGGGGGGTCACCCCTCCACTTT.

This sequence joins TRBV18 and TRBJ2-1, with a tentative D call TRBD2 (6 bases). The CDR3 has 15 amino acids. Germline loops: CDR1 KGHSH, CDR2 LQKENI. The V and J ends lost 6 bases and 4 bases respectively, with 16 bases between them. As DNA, the CDR3 is TGTGCCAGCTCCCGAGGGATGGGGACTTACAATGAGCAGTTCTTC. The encoded protein is CASSRGMGTYNEQFF.